The next 30 T cell receptor beta chains were all read from a single sample in a study of blood T cells in healthy people across ages. With a J-beta primer mix and a sample-barcoded 5' primer, a second PCR ran about 6 to 11 cycles. Each CDR3 protein is one row after TCRdb ran MiXCR on the 5' RACE reads. The top ten hold under 25% of the sample, which has over 1,500,000 distinct CDR3 sequences, about two fifths seen once. Material: blood. These receptors were collected from a human donor in good health.

The rearrangement joins TRBV2 to TRBJ2-7; tentatively, D is TRBD2 (5 bases). Deletions cut 0 bases from V and 1 base from J, with 13 bases between. There are 16 residues in the CDR3. The germline CDR1 and CDR2 sequences are SNHLY and FYNNEI. CDR3: CASSEASRLLSYEQYF. CDR3 bases: TGTGCCAGCAGTGAAGCGAGTCGACTACTATCCTACGAGCAGTACTTC.

The chain recombines TRBV7-6 with TRBJ2-1, with D possibly being TRBD1 or TRBD2 (7 bases each). V gave up 5 bases and J gave up 3 bases, with 20 bases separating them. Germline V CDR1 and CDR2: SGHVS, FNYEAQ. CDR3 length equals 17 residues. CDR3 protein: CASSVSSGTDDYNEQFF. The CDR3 DNA follows: TGTGCCAGCAGCGTATCGAGCGGGACAGACGACTACAATGAGCAGTTCTTC.

J is TRBJ1-4 and V is TRBV11-2; D possibly corresponds to TRBD1 (5 bases). CDR3 length equals 15 residues. V was pared by 4 bases and J by 5 bases, with 14 bases between. In germline, CDR1 is SGHAT, CDR2 FQNNGV. The CDR3 protein is CASSSTRGLNEKLFF. The CDR3 DNA reads TGTGCCAGCAGCTCCACTCGGGGCCTCAATGAAAAACTGTTTTTT. Full variable domain (remainder filled in from reference TRBV11-2 and TRBJ1-4): EAGVAQSPRYKIIEKRQSVAFWCNPISGHATLYWYQQILGQGPKLLIQFQNNGVVDDSQLPKDRFSAERLKGVDSTLKIQPAKLEDSAVYLCASSSTRGLNEKLFFGSGTQLSVL.

V gene TRBV4-3 combines with J gene TRBJ1-2; 12 bases map to TRBD1. The CDR3 loop spans 17 amino acids. Germline V CDR1 and CDR2: LGHNA, YSLEER. Trimming took 3 bases from V and 3 from J; bases not matched to a gene: 8. The DNA for the CDR3 is TGCGCCAGCAGCCAGGGGACAGGGGGCGCATCACACTATGGCTACACCTTC. Its translation: CASSQGTGGASHYGYTF.

Only a few counts were recorded for this clonotype. The chain employs TRBV12-3 or TRBV12-4 and TRBJ1-5, with D maybe TRBD1 (6 bases). The CDR3 totals 15 residues. Between the trimmed V and J ends, which lost 6 bases and 2 bases, there was a span of 14 bases. The CDR3: CASSGRGARNQPQHF. CDR3 sequence (DNA): TGTGCCAGCAGCGGGCGGGGGGCGCGCAATCAGCCCCAGCATTTT.

This clonotype was counted a few times. V and J are TRBV27 and TRBJ1-2; 7 bases align to TRBD1. Unmatched junction bases numbered 12, after V lost 4 bases and J lost 4 bases. Per germline, CDR1 MNHEY and CDR2 SMNVEV (reference sequence). The CDR3 is 16 amino acids. CDR3 DNA sequence: TGTGCCAGCAGTTCTACCTTCAGGGGGATTAGCTATGGCTACACCTTC. Translation: CASSSTFRGISYGYTF.

V usage is TRBV12-3 or TRBV12-4 and J usage is TRBJ1-1; D might be TRBD1 (5 bases). The CDR3 spans 14 residues. V shed 5 bases and J shed 1 base, with 11 bases lying between them. CDR3 nucleotide sequence: TGTGCCAGCAGTATCCCGGGGCGGAACACTGAAGCTTTCTTT. Amino acids: CASSIPGRNTEAFF.

The chain recombines TRBV20-1 with TRBJ2-7; the D is unclear. The ends were cut back, 7 bases at V and 6 bases at J, with 19 bases in the middle. The CDR3 loop spans 13 amino acids. In germline, CDR1 is DFQATT, CDR2 SNEGSKA (reference sequence). The chain's CDR3 is CSVRRDVDREQYF. CDR3 DNA sequence: TGCAGTGTGAGAAGGGATGTAGATCGCGAGCAGTACTTC.

The sample holds a few counts of this clonotype. The V call is TRBV9, the J call TRBJ2-1, with 9 positions matching TRBD1. The CDR3 contains 15 residues. Germline V gene data show CDR1 as SGDLS and CDR2 as YYNGEE. V dropped 3 bases and J dropped 6; count of bases not matched to a gene: 7. CDR3 sequence reads: CASSAGTGTFNEQFF. The DNA of the CDR3 is TGTGCCAGCAGCGCCGGGACAGGGACCTTCAATGAGCAGTTCTTC.

The V call is TRBV7-9, the J call TRBJ2-1, with D maybe TRBD2 (5 bases). V lost 5 bases and J 9 bases, leaving 17 bases between the germline ends. The CDR3 covers 14 residues. In germline, CDR1 is SEHNR, CDR2 FQNEAQ (reference sequence). CDR3: CASSRRRDWGEQFF. The CDR3 DNA follows: TGTGCCAGCAGCCGACGACGGGATTGGGGTGAGCAGTTCTTC.

The genes are TRBV28 and TRBJ1-4, with 7 bases identical to TRBD1. V gave up 5 bases and J gave up 3 bases; unmatched junction bases: 6. The CDR3 consists of 15 residues. Germline V gene sequence: CDR1 MDHEN, CDR2 SYDVKM. In nucleotides, the CDR3 is TGTGCCAGCAGTGCCGCGACAGGGCCTAATGAAAAACTGTTTTTT. Its translation is CASSAATGPNEKLFF.

The chain is built from TRBV6-6 and TRBJ2-5; D is perhaps TRBD2 (6 bases). The CDR3 length is 14 residues. V was pared by 6 bases and J by 11 bases, with 22 bases between. Germline lookup yields CDR1 MNHNY and CDR2 SVGAGI (reference sequence). The CDR3 DNA follows: TGTGCCAGCAGCTTCCCGGGAGAGAATAATGAGCAGTACTTC. Translation: CASSFPGENNEQYF.

The chain carries TRBV3-1 and TRBJ2-7, with TRBD1 as a possible D gene (5 bases). The germline gives CDR1 LGHDT, CDR2 YNNKEL (reference sequence). V was shortened by 0 bases and J by 3 bases, with 12 bases between the two germline ends. This CDR3 contains 15 residues. CDR3 region: CASSQEMRQSYEQYF. The DNA of the CDR3 is TGTGCCAGCAGCCAAGAAATGAGACAGAGCTACGAGCAGTACTTC.

The genes are TRBV6-6 and TRBJ2-3; the D gene is possibly TRBD2 (6 bases). Germline CDR1 is MNHNY and CDR2 is SVGAGI (reference sequence). The ends were cut back, 2 bases at V and 2 bases at J, with 11 bases in the middle. The length of the CDR3 is 15 residues. The CDR3 loop reads CASSYGGAYTDTQYF. The CDR3 DNA reads TGTGCCAGCAGTTACGGCGGGGCCTACACAGATACGCAGTATTTT.

This clonotype has a single count. The V and J genes are TRBV7-2 and TRBJ1-2; D is unclear. CDR1 is SGHTA, CDR2 FQGNSA, per germline. V lost 1 base, J lost 10 bases, and 22 bases lay in between. The CDR3 runs 16 residues. For the CDR3, the DNA is TGTGCCAGCAGCTTAGGTCGGGATCTGGGAACACATGACTACACCTTC. Translated, it gives CASSLGRDLGTHDYTF.

Ten or more counts support this clonotype. The chain joins TRBV18 to TRBJ2-3; TRBD1 is a possible D gene (6 bases). Per germline, CDR1 KGHSH and CDR2 LQKENI. V lost 3 bases and J 4 bases, leaving 8 bases between the germline ends. CDR3 length: 13 residues. The CDR3 region is CASSPSGADTQYF. The CDR3 DNA reads TGTGCCAGCTCACCCTCAGGGGCAGATACGCAGTATTTT.

CDR3 protein: CASSEKARSPDTQYF. As DNA, the CDR3 is TGTGCCAGCAGTGAAAAGGCCCGAAGTCCAGATACGCAGTATTTT. The chain couples TRBV2 to TRBJ2-3; D call uncertain. Germline-derived CDR1 and CDR2 are SNHLY and FYNNEI. The CDR3 has 15 amino acids. Trimming took off 2 bases at V and 4 bases at J, with 13 bases between the two ends.

This chain uses TRBV18 with TRBJ2-5, with TRBD1 as a possible D gene (6 bases). Trimming shortened V by 2 bases and J by 4 bases, and 14 bases separated the two germline ends. CDR1 KGHSH and CDR2 LQKENI come from the germline V gene. The CDR3 has 15 residues. CDR3 loop: CASSPGPLGGETQYF. The CDR3 nucleotides read TGTGCCAGCTCACCAGGACCATTAGGGGGAGAGACCCAGTACTTC. The full variable domain, completed using reference TRBV18 and TRBJ2-5, is NAGVMQNPRHLVRRRGQEARLRCSPMKGHSHVYWYRQLPEEGLKFMVYLQKENIIDESGMPKERFSAEFPKEGPSILRIQQVVRGDSAAYFCASSPGPLGGETQYFGPGTRLLVL.

The chain carries TRBV15 and TRBJ2-2; a weak D match, TRBD1 (6 bases). Germline CDR1 reads LNHNV; CDR2 reads YYDKDF (reference sequence). Trimming pared 1 base from V and 7 bases from J, leaving 16 bases between. The CDR3 is made up of 16 amino acids. The CDR3 reads CATSRGGRGLGGELFF. The DNA of the CDR3 is TGTGCCACCAGCAGAGGAGGCAGGGGTTTAGGCGGGGAGCTGTTTTTT.

The chain is built from TRBV5-1 and TRBJ2-3, with D perhaps matching TRBD2 (6 bases). The V gene lost 4 bases and the J gene lost 0 bases, with 15 bases spanning the gap. Germline values: CDR1 SGHRS, CDR2 YFSETQ. This CDR3 is built from 16 residues. The CDR3 nucleotides are TGCGCCAGCAGCCCCAGGGTAGCGGTTAGCACAGATACGCAGTATTTT. Amino acids: CASSPRVAVSTDTQYF.

This clonotype was found a few times. This sequence joins TRBV6-5 and TRBJ2-7, with D possibly TRBD2 on 5 matching bases. Germline V gene sequence: CDR1 MNHEY, CDR2 SVGAGI. V lost 2 bases and J lost 1, with 12 bases in between. The CDR3 has 15 residues. CDR3 region: CASSYAGPLSYEQYF. In DNA form, the CDR3 reads TGTGCCAGCAGTTACGCGGGTCCCCTTTCCTACGAGCAGTACTTC.

This clonotype was recorded many times. The V and J genes are TRBV11-2 and TRBJ2-5; no clear D gene. This CDR3 region has 14 residues. V was clipped by 0 bases and J by 2 bases, with 7 bases between them. Germline V gene lookup returns CDR1 SGHAT and CDR2 FQNNGV. As DNA, the CDR3 is TGTGCCAGCAGCTTAGATGTAGGGCAAGAGACCCAGTACTTC. It is translated as CASSLDVGQETQYF.

V gene TRBV11-2 combines with J gene TRBJ2-3; D is perhaps TRBD2 (6 bases). CDR3 length: 17 amino acids. Germline CDR1 is SGHAT and CDR2 is FQNNGV. Deletions cut 5 bases from V and 3 bases from J, with 21 bases between. In DNA, the CDR3 is TGTGCCAGCAGCCTCCCGGCATACGGGGGTAGTACAGATACGCAGTATTTT. Its protein is CASSLPAYGGSTDTQYF.

With respect to this clonotype: It may be a read error: a sequence one base away is much more abundant. The conserved final phenylalanine or tryptophan is absent from the CDR3, which likely points to a read error. The genes are TRBV7-3 and TRBJ2-1; the match to TRBD2 covers 10 bases. V gave up 6 bases and J gave up 2 bases; unmatched junction bases: 4. The CDR3 has 15 residues. Germline V CDR1 and CDR2: SGHTA, FQGTGA. Here the CDR3 reads CASRPSGGAYNEQFV. CDR3 bases: TGTGCCAGCAGGCCCAGCGGGGGGGCCTACAATGAGCAGTTCGTC.

V gene TRBV20-1 combines with J gene TRBJ2-3; no reliable D call. The V and J ends lost 5 bases and 4 bases respectively, with 19 bases between them. This CDR3 contains 15 residues. Germline assignment: CDR1 DFQATT and CDR2 SNEGSKA (reference sequence). The CDR3 is CSAPTSSRNPDTQYF. In DNA form, the CDR3 reads TGCAGTGCTCCCACTTCCTCCAGAAACCCAGATACGCAGTATTTT.

V usage is TRBV3-1 and J usage is TRBJ2-1; the D is unclear. The CDR3 runs 13 residues. The germline V gene encodes CDR1 LGHDT and CDR2 YNNKEL (reference sequence). The V gene lost 1 base and the J gene lost 11 bases, with 12 bases spanning the gap. Here the CDR3 DNA reads TGTGCCAGCAGCCAAGGGTACGGGTCGAAGCAGTTCTTC. Protein: CASSQGYGSKQFF.

The chain links TRBV11-2 to TRBJ2-3; 12 nucleotides line up with TRBD2. V shed 5 bases, J shed 4 bases, and the junction held 13 bases outside the gene matches. Per the germline V gene, CDR1 is SGHAT and CDR2 is FQNNGV. The CDR3 extends over 18 amino acids. CDR3 protein: CASSRLAGGRASSDTQYF. CDR3 bases: TGTGCCAGCAGCAGGCTAGCGGGGGGGCGGGCTTCGTCAGATACGCAGTATTTT.

The chain is built from TRBV12-5 and TRBJ2-5, with D perhaps matching TRBD2 (6 bases). The J call may be in error: the DNA end matches TRBJ2-7 better. Germline V gene lookup returns CDR1 LGHNT and CDR2 FRNRAP. The CDR3 is 13 residues long. This chain's CDR3 is CASGLAGHYEQYF. In DNA form, the CDR3 reads TGTGCTAGTGGACTAGCAGGTCACTACGAGCAGTACTTC.

The rearrangement joins TRBV4-3 to TRBJ2-4; 10 bases fit TRBD1. With the DNA end fitting TRBJ2-7 better, the J assignment may be wrong. Germline-derived CDR1 and CDR2 are LGHNA and YSLEER. The CDR3 length is 17 residues. CDR3 in DNA: TGCGCCAGCAGCCAAGATCTTAGGGGACAGGGGCGCTACGAGCAGTACTTC. Translated: CASSQDLRGQGRYEQYF.

This clonotype was observed a handful of times. The DNA of the CDR3 is TGTGCCAGCAGCTTTGATCCTGCGTCCAACTATGGCTACACCTTC. Protein: CASSFDPASNYGYTF. The V call is TRBV11-3, the J call TRBJ1-2; D gene unclear. CDR1 and CDR2 (germline): SGHNT, YENEEA. This CDR3 region has 15 residues. Trimming stripped 3 bases from V and 2 bases from J, with 13 bases between. The full variable domain, completed using reference TRBV11-3 and TRBJ1-2, is EAGVVQSPRYKIIEKKQPVAFWCNPISGHNTLYWYLQNLGQGPELLIRYENEEAVDDSQLPKDRFSAERLKGVDSTLKIQPAELGDSAVYLCASSFDPASNYGYTFGSGTRLTVV.